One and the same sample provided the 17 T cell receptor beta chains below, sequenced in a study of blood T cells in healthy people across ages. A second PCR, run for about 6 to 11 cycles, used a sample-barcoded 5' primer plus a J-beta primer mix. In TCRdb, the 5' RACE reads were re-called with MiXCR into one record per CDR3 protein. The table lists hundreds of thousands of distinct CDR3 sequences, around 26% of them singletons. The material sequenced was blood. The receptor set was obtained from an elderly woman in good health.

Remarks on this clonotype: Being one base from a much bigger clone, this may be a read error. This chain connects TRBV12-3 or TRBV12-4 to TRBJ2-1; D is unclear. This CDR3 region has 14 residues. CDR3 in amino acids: CASSLLRSYPEQLF. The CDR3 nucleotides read TGTGCCAGCAGTTTACTGAGGTCGTACCCCGAGCAGTTATTC.

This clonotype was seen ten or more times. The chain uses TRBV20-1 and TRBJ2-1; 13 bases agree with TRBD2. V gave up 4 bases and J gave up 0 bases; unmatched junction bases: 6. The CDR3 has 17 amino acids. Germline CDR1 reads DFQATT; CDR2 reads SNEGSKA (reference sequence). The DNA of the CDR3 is TGCAGTGCTACGGGACTAGCGGGGACAAGCTCCTACAATGAGCAGTTCTTC. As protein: CSATGLAGTSSYNEQFF.

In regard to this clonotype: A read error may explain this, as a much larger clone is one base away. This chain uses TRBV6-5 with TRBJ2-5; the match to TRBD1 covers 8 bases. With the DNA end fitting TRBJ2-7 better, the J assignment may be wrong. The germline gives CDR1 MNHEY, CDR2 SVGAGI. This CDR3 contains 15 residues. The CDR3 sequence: CASSYGDRSIYEQYF. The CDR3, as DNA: TGTGCCAGCAGTTACGGGGACAGGTCTATTTACGAGCAGTACTTC.

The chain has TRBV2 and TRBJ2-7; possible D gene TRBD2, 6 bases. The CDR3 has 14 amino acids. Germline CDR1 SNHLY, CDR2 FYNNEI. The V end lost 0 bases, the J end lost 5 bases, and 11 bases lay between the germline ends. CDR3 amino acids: CASSEAWRGNEQYF. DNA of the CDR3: TGTGCCAGCAGTGAAGCTTGGAGGGGCAACGAGCAGTACTTC.

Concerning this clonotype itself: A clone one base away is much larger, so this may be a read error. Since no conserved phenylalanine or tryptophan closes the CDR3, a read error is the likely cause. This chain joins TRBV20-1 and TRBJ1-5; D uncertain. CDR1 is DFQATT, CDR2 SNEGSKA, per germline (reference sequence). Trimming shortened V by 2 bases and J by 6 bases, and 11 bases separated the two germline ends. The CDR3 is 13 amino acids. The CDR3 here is CSARRRVGQPQHV. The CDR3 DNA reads TGCAGTGCTAGACGTCGGGTGGGTCAGCCCCAGCATGTT.

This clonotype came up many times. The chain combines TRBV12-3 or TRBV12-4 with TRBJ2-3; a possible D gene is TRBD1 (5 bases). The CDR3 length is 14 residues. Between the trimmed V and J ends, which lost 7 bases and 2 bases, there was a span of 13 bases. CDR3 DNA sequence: TGTGCCAGCACCCAGGGCCTATCCACAGATACGCAGTATTTT. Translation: CASTQGLSTDTQYF.

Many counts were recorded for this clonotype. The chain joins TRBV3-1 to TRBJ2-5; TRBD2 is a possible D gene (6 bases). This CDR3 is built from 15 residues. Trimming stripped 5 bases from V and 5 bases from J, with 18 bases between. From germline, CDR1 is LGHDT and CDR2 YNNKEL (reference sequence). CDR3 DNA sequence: TGTGCCAGCAGCTTCGGGGGTAATGCTTGGGAGACCCAGTACTTC. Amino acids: CASSFGGNAWETQYF.

The CDR3 DNA sequence: TGTGCCAGCAGAAGGGGACAGAGTACCTACGAGCAGTACTTC. Its protein is CASRRGQSTYEQYF. This chain connects TRBV27 to TRBJ2-5; 7 nucleotides align to TRBD1. TRBJ2-7 matches the DNA end more closely, so the J call is doubtful. The germline V gene encodes CDR1 MNHEY and CDR2 SMNVEV (reference sequence). The CDR3 spans 14 residues.

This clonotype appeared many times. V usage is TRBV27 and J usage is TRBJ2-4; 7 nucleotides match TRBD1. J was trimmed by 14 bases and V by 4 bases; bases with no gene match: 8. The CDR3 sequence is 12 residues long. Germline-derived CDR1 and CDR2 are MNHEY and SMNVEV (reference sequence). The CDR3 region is CASSSTSGQKYF. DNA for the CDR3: TGTGCCAGCAGTTCGACCTCGGGACAGAAGTACTTC.

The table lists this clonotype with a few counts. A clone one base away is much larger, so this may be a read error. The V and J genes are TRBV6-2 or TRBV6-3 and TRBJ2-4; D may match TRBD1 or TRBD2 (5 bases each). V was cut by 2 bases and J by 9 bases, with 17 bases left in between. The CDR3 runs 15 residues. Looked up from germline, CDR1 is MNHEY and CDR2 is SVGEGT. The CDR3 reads CASSYARWDRTIQYF. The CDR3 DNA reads TGTGCCAGCAGTTACGCCCGCTGGGACCGGACCATTCAGTACTTC.

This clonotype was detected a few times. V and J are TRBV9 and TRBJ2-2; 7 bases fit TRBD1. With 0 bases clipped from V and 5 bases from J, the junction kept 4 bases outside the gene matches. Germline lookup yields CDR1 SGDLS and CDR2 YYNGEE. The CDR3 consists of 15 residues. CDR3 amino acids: CASSVDRGGTGELFF. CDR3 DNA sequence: TGTGCCAGCAGCGTAGACAGGGGTGGTACCGGGGAGCTGTTTTTT. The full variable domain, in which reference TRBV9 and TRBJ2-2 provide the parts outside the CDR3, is DSGVTQTPKHLITATGQRVTLRCSPRSGDLSVYWYQQSLDQGLQFLIQYYNGEERAKGNILERFSAQQFPDLHSELNLSSLELGDSALYFCASSVDRGGTGELFFGEGSRLTVL.

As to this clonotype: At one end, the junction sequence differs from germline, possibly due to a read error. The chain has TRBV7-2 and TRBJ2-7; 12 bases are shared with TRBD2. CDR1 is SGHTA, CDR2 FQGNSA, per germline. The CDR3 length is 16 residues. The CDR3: CASSPRMTSGSPEQNF. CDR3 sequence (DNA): TGTGCCAGCAGCCCCAGGATGACTAGCGGGAGCCCCGAGCAGAACTTC.

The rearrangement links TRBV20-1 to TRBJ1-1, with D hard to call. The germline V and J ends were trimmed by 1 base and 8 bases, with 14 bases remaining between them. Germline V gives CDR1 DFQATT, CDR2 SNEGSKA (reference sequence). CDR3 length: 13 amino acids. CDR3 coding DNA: TGCAGTGCTAGAGGGGTCGGACGATCCGAAGCTTTCTTT. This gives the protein CSARGVGRSEAFF.

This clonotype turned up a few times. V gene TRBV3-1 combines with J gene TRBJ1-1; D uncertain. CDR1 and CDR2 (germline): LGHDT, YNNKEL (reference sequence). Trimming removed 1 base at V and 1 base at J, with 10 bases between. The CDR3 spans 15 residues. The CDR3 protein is CASSQGIGENTEAFF. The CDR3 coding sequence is TGTGCCAGCAGCCAAGGAATCGGAGAGAACACTGAAGCTTTCTTT.

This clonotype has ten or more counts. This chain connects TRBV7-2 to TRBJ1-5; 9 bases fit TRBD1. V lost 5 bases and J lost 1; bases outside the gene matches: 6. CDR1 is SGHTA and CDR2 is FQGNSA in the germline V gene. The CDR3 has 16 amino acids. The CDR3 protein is CASSRGTGSSNQPQHF. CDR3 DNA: TGTGCCAGCAGCAGAGGGACAGGGTCGAGCAATCAGCCCCAGCATTTT.

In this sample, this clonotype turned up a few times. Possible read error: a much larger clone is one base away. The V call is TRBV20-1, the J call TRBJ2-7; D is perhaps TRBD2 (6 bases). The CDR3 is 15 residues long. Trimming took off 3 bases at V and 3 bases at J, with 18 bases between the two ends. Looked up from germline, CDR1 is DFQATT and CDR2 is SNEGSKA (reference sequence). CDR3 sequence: CSASPPTRGCYEQYF. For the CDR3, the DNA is TGCAGTGCTAGTCCCCCTACGCGGGGATGCTACGAGCAGTACTTC.

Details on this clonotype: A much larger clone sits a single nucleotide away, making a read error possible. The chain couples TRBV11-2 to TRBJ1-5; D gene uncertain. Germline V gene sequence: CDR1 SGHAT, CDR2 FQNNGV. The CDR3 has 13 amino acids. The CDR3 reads CTSSSQMNQPQHF. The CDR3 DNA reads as TGTACCAGCAGCTCACAAATGAATCAGCCCCAGCATTTT. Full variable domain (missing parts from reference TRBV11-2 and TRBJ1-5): EAGVAQSPRYKIIEKRQSVAFWCNPISGHATLYWYQQILGQGPKLLIQFQNNGVVDDSQLPKDRFSAERLKGVDSTLKIQPAKLEDSAVYLCTSSSQMNQPQHFGDGTRLSIL.